Shown below are 25 T cell receptor beta chains from a single sample sequenced in a study of T cell responses to AZD1222 COVID-19 vaccine. Sequenced by immunoSEQ multiplex PCR; TCRdb stores in-frame clones only, minus some. The sample lists roughly 14,000 clones, 88% occurring once. Here the sequenced sample was peripheral blood, taken 28 days after the second AZD1222 dose. Source of these receptors: an adult who received the AZD1222 COVID-19 vaccine.

The chain links TRBV7-2 to TRBJ2-3; perhaps TRBD2 as D (5 bases). The germline V and J ends were trimmed by 2 bases and 8 bases, with 14 bases remaining between them. Germline CDR1 reads SGHTA; CDR2 reads FQGNSA. The CDR3 contains 14 residues. The CDR3 DNA follows: TGTGCCAGCAGCTTAAGCTTTGGAGGTGGTACGCAGTATTTT. Its translation is CASSLSFGGGTQYF. Full variable domain (missing parts from reference TRBV7-2 and TRBJ2-3): GAGVSQSPSNKVTEKGKDVELRCDPISGHTALYWYRQSLGQGLEFLIYFQGNSAPDKSGLPSDRFSAERTGGSVSTLTIQRTQQEDSAVYLCASSLSFGGGTQYFGPGTRLTVL.

The chain carries TRBV4-1 and TRBJ1-1; possible D gene TRBD1, 5 bases. Between the trimmed V and J ends, which lost 4 bases and 0 bases, there was a span of 15 bases. The CDR3 is made up of 16 amino acids. The germline gives CDR1 MGHRA, CDR2 YSYEKL. CDR3 in DNA: TGCGCCAGCAGCCCCCACAGGTTGGGGATGAACACTGAAGCTTTCTTT. Translated: CASSPHRLGMNTEAFF.

This chain joins TRBV7-9 and TRBJ2-3; D is perhaps TRBD1 (8 bases). Germline V gene lookup returns CDR1 SEHNR and CDR2 FQNEAQ (reference sequence). CDR3 length: 16 residues. V was shortened by 5 bases and J by 3 bases, with 18 bases between the two germline ends. CDR3 sequence reads: CASSPHKQGGTDTQYF. The CDR3 nucleotides read TGTGCCAGCAGCCCACACAAACAGGGGGGGACAGATACGCAGTATTTT.

The chain recombines TRBV3-1 (or the pseudogene TRBV3-2) with TRBJ2-1, with TRBD2 matching over 7 bases. The CDR3 length is 15 residues. Germline V lookup: CDR1 LGHDT, CDR2 YNNKEL (reference sequence). The J segment lost 2 bases and the V segment lost 4 bases, leaving 5 bases of the junction unmatched. The CDR3 DNA follows: TGTGCCAGCAGCCCTCCCGGGACTACCTACAATGAGCAGTTCTTC. Translation: CASSPPGTTYNEQFF.

The CDR3 DNA sequence: TGTGCCAGCAGCCCCCGGGGGGGAGACTATGGCTACACCTTC. Protein sequence: CASSPRGGDYGYTF. The rearrangement joins TRBV7-3 to TRBJ1-2; a possible D gene is TRBD1 (5 bases). The CDR3 is 14 amino acids. Germline loops: CDR1 SGHTA, CDR2 FQGTGA. The ends were cut back, 5 bases at V and 3 bases at J, with 13 bases in the middle.

The chain recombines TRBV29-1 with TRBJ2-7; D is possibly TRBD1 or TRBD2 (5 bases each). V dropped 3 bases and J dropped 5 bases, with 11 bases sitting between them. The CDR3 is 12 residues long. The germline CDR1 and CDR2 sequences are SQVTM and ANQGSEA. DNA of the CDR3: TGCAGCGTTGAGGGCAGGGAGAACGAGCAGTACTTC. It specifies CSVEGRENEQYF.

The chain couples TRBV6-1 to TRBJ2-7; 7 bases agree with TRBD2. The CDR3 covers 15 residues. J was trimmed by 3 bases and V by 0 bases; bases with no gene match: 5. Germline V gene lookup returns CDR1 MNHNS and CDR2 SASEGT. The DNA for the CDR3 is TGTGCCAGCAGTGAAGCGGGGGGGGTAGGCTACGAGCAGTACTTC. It encodes CASSEAGGVGYEQYF.

V gene TRBV11-2 combines with J gene TRBJ2-7; D gene uncertain. V was trimmed by 1 base and J by 0 bases, leaving 10 bases between them. The CDR3 is 15 residues long. The germline gives CDR1 SGHAT, CDR2 FQNNGV. The CDR3 DNA follows: TGTGCCAGCAGCTTAGTGCAGTCTGCCTCCTACGAGCAGTACTTC. Translating it yields CASSLVQSASYEQYF.

This sequence joins TRBV11-3 and TRBJ2-5, with 9 positions matching TRBD1. The V gene's germline CDR1 is SGHNT and CDR2 YENEEA. V lost 5 bases to trimming and J lost 5 bases; unmatched junction nucleotides: 15. The CDR3 consists of 17 residues. CDR3 nucleotides: TGTGCCAGCAGCCGTTCTCCGGGACAGGGCTGGGGGGAGACCCAGTACTTC. It translates to CASSRSPGQGWGETQYF.

This rearrangement joins TRBV28 to TRBJ2-7, with 12 bases aligning to TRBD2. The CDR3 runs 14 residues. After removal of 10 bases from V and 4 bases from J, the junction contained 8 bases not matched to a gene. Germline loops: CDR1 MDHEN, CDR2 SYDVKM. CDR3 region: CATRLAGVGYEQYF. The CDR3 DNA reads TGTGCCACTCGACTAGCGGGAGTCGGGTACGAGCAGTACTTC.

This clone was seen once. The chain joins TRBV9 to TRBJ2-3; 8 bases are shared with TRBD2. CDR1 and CDR2 from the germline V gene are SGDLS and YYNGEE. V gave up 4 bases and J gave up 6 bases; unmatched junction bases: 10. The CDR3 sequence is 15 residues long. The CDR3 DNA follows: TGTGCCAGCAGCCCTAGTGGCGGGAGGTTGGATACGCAGTATTTT. As protein: CASSPSGGRLDTQYF.

This chain uses TRBV12-3 or TRBV12-4 with TRBJ1-2; no definite D call. The CDR3 spans 11 residues. Trimming removed 6 bases from V and 0 bases from J, with 2 bases in between. The CDR3 sequence: CASRANYGYTF. DNA for the CDR3: TGTGCCAGCAGGGCTAACTATGGCTACACCTTC.

The V call is TRBV7-9, the J call TRBJ2-3; D might be TRBD2 (5 bases). Trimming shortened V by 5 bases and J by 13 bases, and 16 bases separated the two germline ends. The length of the CDR3 is 12 residues. The germline CDR1 and CDR2 sequences are SEHNR and FQNEAQ (reference sequence). In DNA, the CDR3 is TGTGCCAGCAGCGCCGAGGGTAGGGTGGAGTATTTT. Amino acid sequence: CASSAEGRVEYF.

The chain combines TRBV28 with TRBJ1-5; 7 bases fit TRBD1. The CDR3 extends over 19 amino acids. In germline, CDR1 is MDHEN, CDR2 SYDVKM. V trimming: 2 bases; J trimming: 3 bases; junction bases outside the gene matches: 16. CDR3 sequence: CASSLVDTAFTGDNQPQHF. The CDR3 DNA reads as TGTGCCAGCAGTTTAGTAGATACCGCCTTCACAGGGGACAATCAGCCCCAGCATTTT.

V and J are TRBV7-2 and TRBJ1-4, with 7 nucleotides matching TRBD1. Germline CDR1 reads SGHTA; CDR2 reads FQGNSA. Trimming at V came to 2 bases and at J to 8 bases, leaving 5 bases not matched to a gene. The CDR3 has 14 residues. CDR3 amino acids: CASSLQGGSEKLFF. CDR3 bases: TGTGCCAGCAGCTTACAGGGGGGTAGCGAAAAACTGTTTTTT.

This chain uses TRBV4-3 with TRBJ1-1; tentative D call: TRBD1 (5 bases). The CDR3 runs 13 residues. The germline CDR1 and CDR2 sequences are LGHNA and YSLEER. V lost 4 bases and J 4 bases, leaving 10 bases between the germline ends. CDR3 bases: TGCGCCAGCAGCCTCGTAGGGGCCACTGAAGCTTTCTTT. This codes for CASSLVGATEAFF.

The chain employs TRBV11-3 and TRBJ2-1; D gene uncertain. Looked up from germline, CDR1 is SGHNT and CDR2 is YENEEA. The CDR3 has 15 amino acids. V lost 1 base to trimming and J lost 5 bases, with 12 bases between them. In DNA form, the CDR3 reads TGTGCCAGCAGCTTAGGGACGCCTGGGGACAATGAGCAGTTCTTC. This encodes CASSLGTPGDNEQFF. The full variable domain, with the rest looked up from reference TRBV11-3 and TRBJ2-1, is EAGVVQSPRYKIIEKKQPVAFWCNPISGHNTLYWYLQNLGQGPELLIRYENEEAVDDSQLPKDRFSAERLKGVDSTLKIQPAELGDSAVYLCASSLGTPGDNEQFFGPGTRLTVL.

This rearrangement joins TRBV5-1 to TRBJ1-3; D not resolved. Germline assignment: CDR1 SGHRS and CDR2 YFSETQ. The V end was cut by 4 bases, the J end by 0 bases, with 11 bases between. The CDR3 has 15 residues. CDR3 protein: CASSTDGDSGNTIYF. Written as DNA, the CDR3 is TGCGCCAGCAGCACCGACGGAGACTCTGGAAACACCATATATTTT.

The table lists this clone with a count of one. This rearrangement joins TRBV9 to TRBJ2-1, with D perhaps TRBD2 (5 bases). Trimming took 0 bases from V and 2 from J, leaving 9 bases between them. The V gene's germline CDR1 is SGDLS and CDR2 YYNGEE. The CDR3 extends over 15 amino acids. CDR3 amino acids: CASSVALGAYNEQFF. The CDR3 DNA is TGTGCCAGCAGCGTAGCACTAGGTGCCTACAATGAGCAGTTCTTC.

V is TRBV29-1 and J is TRBJ1-5; the D gene is possibly TRBD1 (5 bases). The V end was cut by 7 bases, the J end by 5 bases, with 15 bases between. The germline V gene encodes CDR1 SQVTM and CDR2 ANQGSEA. The CDR3 has 13 amino acids. The CDR3 spells CSASQGRDQPQHF. The CDR3 DNA is TGCAGCGCCTCGCAGGGACGGGATCAGCCCCAGCATTTT.

This rearrangement joins TRBV20-1 to TRBJ2-7, with TRBD2 matching 11 bases. Per germline, CDR1 DFQATT and CDR2 SNEGSKA (reference sequence). V lost 3 bases and J lost 2; bases outside the gene matches: 9. This CDR3 spans 16 amino acids. The CDR3 coding sequence is TGCAGTGCTAGTCAAACCGGGACTAGCGGTACCTACGAGCAGTACTTC. This codes for CSASQTGTSGTYEQYF.

The chain combines TRBV1 with TRBJ1-2. TRBV1 is a listed pseudogene. The CDR3 extends over 16 amino acids. This chain's CDR3 is CTSRGQCLCETYGYTF. The CDR3 DNA is TGCACCAGCAGAGGGCAATGTTTGTGCGAGACCTATGGCTACACCTTC.

This clone was counted between two and nine times. In nucleotides, the CDR3 is TGTGCCAGCTCACCCCCTGGCCTCGGGCTTGACGAGCAGTACTTC. The encoded protein is CASSPPGLGLDEQYF. This rearrangement joins TRBV18 to TRBJ2-7; D remains unclear. V lost 3 bases and J 5 bases, leaving 17 bases between the germline ends. The CDR3 has 15 residues. The germline CDR1 and CDR2 sequences are KGHSH and LQKENI. Full variable domain (outside the CDR3, taken from reference TRBV18 and TRBJ2-7): NAGVMQNPRHLVRRRGQEARLRCSPMKGHSHVYWYRQLPEEGLKFMVYLQKENIIDESGMPKERFSAEFPKEGPSILRIQQVVRGDSAAYFCASSPPGLGLDEQYFGPGTRLTVT.

The chain couples TRBV7-6 to TRBJ1-1; 7 bases agree with TRBD1. This CDR3 comprises 16 residues. Trimming cost V 5 bases and J 0 bases; bases outside gene matches: 9. The germline gives CDR1 SGHVS, CDR2 FNYEAQ. The CDR3 protein is CASSLQGSRLNTEAFF. The CDR3 DNA reads as TGTGCCAGCAGCCTACAGGGGTCACGGCTGAACACTGAAGCTTTCTTT.

The chain joins TRBV7-2 to TRBJ2-1, with a possible D match to TRBD2 (6 bases). The CDR3 extends over 15 amino acids. The germline gives CDR1 SGHTA, CDR2 FQGNSA. Deletions cut 1 base from V and 6 bases from J, with 13 bases between. The CDR3 sequence is CASSLESRSGNEQFF. The CDR3, as DNA: TGTGCCAGCAGCTTAGAGAGCCGTAGCGGCAATGAGCAGTTCTTC.